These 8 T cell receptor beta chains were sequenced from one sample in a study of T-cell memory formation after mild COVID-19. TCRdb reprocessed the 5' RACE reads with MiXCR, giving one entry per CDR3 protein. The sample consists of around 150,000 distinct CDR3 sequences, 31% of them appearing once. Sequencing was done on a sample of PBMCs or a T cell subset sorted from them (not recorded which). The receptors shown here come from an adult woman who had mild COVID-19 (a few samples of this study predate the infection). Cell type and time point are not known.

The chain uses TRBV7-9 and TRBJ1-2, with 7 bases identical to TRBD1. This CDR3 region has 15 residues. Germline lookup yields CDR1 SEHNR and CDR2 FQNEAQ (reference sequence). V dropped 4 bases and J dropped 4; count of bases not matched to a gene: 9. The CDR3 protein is CASSSQKGQLYGYTF. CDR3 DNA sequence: TGTGCCAGCAGCTCACAGAAGGGACAGCTCTATGGCTACACCTTC. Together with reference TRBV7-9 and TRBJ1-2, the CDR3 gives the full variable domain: DTGVSQNPRHKITKRGQNVTFRCDPISEHNRLYWYRQTLGQGPEFLTYFQNEAQLEKSRLLSDRFSAERPKGSFSTLEIQRTEQGDSAMYLCASSSQKGQLYGYTFGSGTRLTVV.

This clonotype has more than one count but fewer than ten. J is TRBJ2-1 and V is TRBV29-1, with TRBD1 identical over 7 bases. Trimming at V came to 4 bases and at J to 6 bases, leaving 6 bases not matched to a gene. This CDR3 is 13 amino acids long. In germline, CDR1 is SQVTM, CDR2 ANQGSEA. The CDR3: CSVVRGPGNEQFF. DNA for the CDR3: TGCAGCGTTGTTAGGGGGCCAGGCAATGAGCAGTTCTTC.

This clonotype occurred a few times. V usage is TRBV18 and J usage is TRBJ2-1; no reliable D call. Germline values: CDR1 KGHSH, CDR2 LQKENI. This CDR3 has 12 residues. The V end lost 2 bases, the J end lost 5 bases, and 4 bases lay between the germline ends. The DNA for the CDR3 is TGTGCCAGCTCACCAGGGAACAATGAGCAGTTCTTC. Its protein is CASSPGNNEQFF.

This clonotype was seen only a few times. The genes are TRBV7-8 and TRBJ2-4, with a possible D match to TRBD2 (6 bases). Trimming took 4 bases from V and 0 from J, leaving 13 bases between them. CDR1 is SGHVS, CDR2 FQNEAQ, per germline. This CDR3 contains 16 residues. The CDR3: CASSSRDWLAKNIQYF. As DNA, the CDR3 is TGTGCCAGCAGCTCACGGGACTGGCTAGCCAAAAACATTCAGTACTTC.

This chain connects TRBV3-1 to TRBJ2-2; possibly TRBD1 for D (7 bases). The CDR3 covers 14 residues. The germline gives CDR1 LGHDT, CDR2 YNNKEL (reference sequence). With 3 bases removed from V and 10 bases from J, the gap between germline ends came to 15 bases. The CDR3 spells CASSHQTGREELFF. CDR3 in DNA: TGTGCCAGCAGCCACCAGACAGGGCGGGAGGAGCTGTTTTTT. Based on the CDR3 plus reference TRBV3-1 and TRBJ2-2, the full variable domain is DTAVSQTPKYLVTQMGNDKSIKCEQNLGHDTMYWYKQDSKKFLKIMFSYNNKELIINETVPNRFSPKSPDKAHLNLHINSLELGDSAVYFCASSHQTGREELFFGEGSRLTVL.

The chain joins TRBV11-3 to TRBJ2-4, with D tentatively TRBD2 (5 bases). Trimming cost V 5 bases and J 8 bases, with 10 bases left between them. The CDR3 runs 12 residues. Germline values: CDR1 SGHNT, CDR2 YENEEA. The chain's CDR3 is CASSTNGDIQYF. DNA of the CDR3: TGTGCCAGCAGCACCAACGGGGACATTCAGTACTTC. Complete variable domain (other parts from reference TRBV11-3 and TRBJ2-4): EAGVVQSPRYKIIEKKQPVAFWCNPISGHNTLYWYLQNLGQGPELLIRYENEEAVDDSQLPKDRFSAERLKGVDSTLKIQPAELGDSAVYLCASSTNGDIQYFGAGTRLSVL.

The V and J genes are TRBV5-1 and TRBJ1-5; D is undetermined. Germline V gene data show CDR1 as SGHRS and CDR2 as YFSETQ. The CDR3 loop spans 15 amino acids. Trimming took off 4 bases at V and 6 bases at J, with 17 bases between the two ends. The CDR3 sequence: CASSPWEGDGQPQHF. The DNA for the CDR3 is TGCGCCAGCAGCCCCTGGGAGGGTGACGGTCAGCCCCAGCATTTT.

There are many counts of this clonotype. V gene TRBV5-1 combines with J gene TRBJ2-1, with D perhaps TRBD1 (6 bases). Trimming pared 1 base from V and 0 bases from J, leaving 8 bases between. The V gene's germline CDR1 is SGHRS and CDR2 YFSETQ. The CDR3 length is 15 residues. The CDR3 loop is CASSLTGSSYNEQFF. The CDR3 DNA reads TGCGCCAGCAGCTTGACAGGGAGCTCCTACAATGAGCAGTTCTTC.